This TCR beta chain was observed in a study of cytomegalovirus exposure and HLA in healthy donors. General study findings and limits: Three chains linked to CMV were shown in vitro to be specific for CMV antigens.

On this clone: Its matching antigen is unknown.

13 Jbeta primers and 60 Vbeta primers were used for the PCR. This table comes from immunoSEQ multiplex PCR, and its TCRdb copy is limited to in-frame clones, with some not included. The sample records around 200,000 clones, more than 70% being singletons. The germline gives CDR1 SGHRS, CDR2 YFSETQ. This CDR3 spans 15 amino acids. Trimming pared 3 bases from V and 0 bases from J, leaving 12 bases between. The sample taken for sequencing was PBMCs. The receptor comes from a man between 25 and 39 years old in good health and CMV-seropositive. The rearrangement links TRBV5-1 to TRBJ1-1; D is possibly TRBD1 (5 bases). The CDR3 loop is CASSSRAGVNTEAFF. The DNA of the CDR3 is TGCGCCAGCAGCTCCCGGGCGGGGGTGAACACTGAAGCTTTCTTT.